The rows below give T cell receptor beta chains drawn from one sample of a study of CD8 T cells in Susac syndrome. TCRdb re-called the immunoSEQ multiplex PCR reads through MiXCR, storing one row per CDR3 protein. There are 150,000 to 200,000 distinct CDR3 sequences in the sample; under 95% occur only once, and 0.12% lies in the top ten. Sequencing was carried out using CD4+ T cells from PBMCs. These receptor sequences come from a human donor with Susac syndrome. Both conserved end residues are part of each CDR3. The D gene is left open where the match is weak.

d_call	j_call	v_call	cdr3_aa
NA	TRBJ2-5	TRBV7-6	CASSLPAGPPEETQYF
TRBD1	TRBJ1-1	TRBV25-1	CASSGYRGSMNTEAFF
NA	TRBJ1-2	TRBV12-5	CATAGLGGYGYTF
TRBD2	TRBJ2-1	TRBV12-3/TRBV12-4	CASTPSGDEQFF
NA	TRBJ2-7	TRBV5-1	CASSLAVGTTYEQYF
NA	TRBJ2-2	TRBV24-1	CATSDPVLGGELFF
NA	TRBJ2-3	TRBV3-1	CASRQDTDTQYF
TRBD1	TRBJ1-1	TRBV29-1	CSLGVSGTGATEAFF
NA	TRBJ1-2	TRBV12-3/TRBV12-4	CASSLPGRVYGYTF
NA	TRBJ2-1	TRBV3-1	CASSKQGEGYNEQFF
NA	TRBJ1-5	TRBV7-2	CASSLHGNQPQHF
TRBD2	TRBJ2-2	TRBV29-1	CSGRTSGANTGELFF
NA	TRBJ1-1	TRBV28	CASSSHTEAFF
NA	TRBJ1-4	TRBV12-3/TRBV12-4	CASSFRAGREKLFF
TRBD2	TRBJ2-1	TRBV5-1	CASSASGGASYNEQFF
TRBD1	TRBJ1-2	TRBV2	CASKRDSNYGYTF